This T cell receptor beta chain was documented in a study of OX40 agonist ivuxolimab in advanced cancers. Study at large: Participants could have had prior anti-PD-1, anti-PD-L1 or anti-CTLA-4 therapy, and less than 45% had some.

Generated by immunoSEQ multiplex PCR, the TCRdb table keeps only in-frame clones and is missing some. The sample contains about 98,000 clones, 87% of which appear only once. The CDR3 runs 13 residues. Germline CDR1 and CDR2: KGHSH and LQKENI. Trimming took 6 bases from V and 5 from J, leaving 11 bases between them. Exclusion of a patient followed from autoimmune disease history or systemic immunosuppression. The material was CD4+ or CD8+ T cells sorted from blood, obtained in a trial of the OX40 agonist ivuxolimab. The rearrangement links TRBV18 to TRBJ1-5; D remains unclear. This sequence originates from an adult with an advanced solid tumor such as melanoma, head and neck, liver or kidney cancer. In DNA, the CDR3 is TGTGCCAGCTCTCCGTACGGGGATCAGCCCCAGCATTTT. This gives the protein CASSPYGDQPQHF.